One sample yielded the 25 T cell receptor beta chains listed below, sequenced in a study of memory CD4+ T cells and cytomegalovirus serostatus. Sequencing was performed with immunoSEQ multiplex PCR; in TCRdb, only in-frame clones are kept and a portion is missing. The profile covers about 52,000 clones, with over 60% appearing a single time and roughly 1.4% taken by the ten largest. The sort gate was single viable CD3+CD4+CD8-CD45RO+ cells for memory CD4+ T cells. Sequencing used memory CD4+ T cells from blood. The receptors shown here come from an adult in good health and CMV-seropositive.

The gene calls are TRBV30 and TRBJ1-5; D gene ambiguous. Germline lookup yields CDR1 GTSNPN and CDR2 SVGIG (reference sequence). Trimming left V 3 bases short and J 4 bases short, with 10 bases between. The CDR3 has 13 residues. CDR3 loop: CAWRGSLNQPQHF. CDR3 DNA: TGTGCCTGGAGAGGATCACTTAATCAGCCCCAGCATTTT.

The chain joins TRBV28 to TRBJ2-7; D remains ambiguous. Trimming took 10 bases from V and 6 from J, leaving 13 bases between them. The germline V gene has CDR1 MDHEN and CDR2 SYDVKM. There are 11 residues in the CDR3. The CDR3 DNA reads as TGTGCCACCAACTCCCCTAGCGAGCAGTACTTC. Its translation is CATNSPSEQYF.

This sequence joins TRBV15 and TRBJ2-7, with D possibly TRBD2 on 6 matching bases. Germline assignment: CDR1 LNHNV and CDR2 YYDKDF (reference sequence). Trimming cost V 1 base and J 1 base, with 17 bases left between them. CDR3 size: 17 residues. The CDR3 protein is CATSRGWGVRTSYEQYF. The CDR3 DNA reads as TGTGCCACCAGCAGAGGTTGGGGGGTCCGGACGTCCTACGAGCAGTACTTC.

The V and J genes are TRBV7-8 and TRBJ2-5; D gene ambiguous. The CDR3 is made up of 13 amino acids. The germline gives CDR1 SGHVS, CDR2 FQNEAQ. Trimming stripped 1 base from V and 5 bases from J, with 8 bases between. CDR3 residues: CASSLGSVETQYF. The CDR3 DNA reads as TGTGCCAGCAGCTTAGGTAGTGTGGAGACCCAGTACTTC.

By proportion, this clone is medium-sized. The chain employs TRBV27 and TRBJ2-7; maybe TRBD2 (5 bases). With 6 bases removed from V and 5 bases from J, the gap between germline ends came to 11 bases. In germline, CDR1 is MNHEY, CDR2 SMNVEV (reference sequence). The CDR3 runs 12 residues. DNA for the CDR3: TGTGCCAGCAGGCGCCCCGGGGACGAGCAGTACTTC. This encodes CASRRPGDEQYF.

V is TRBV30 and J is TRBJ2-5, with D perhaps TRBD1 (6 bases). The J call may be wrong; the DNA end is better matched by TRBJ2-7. Germline V gene data show CDR1 as GTSNPN and CDR2 as SVGIG (reference sequence). This CDR3 comprises 14 residues. The CDR3 DNA reads TGTGCCTGGAGTTACAGGACAGCCCTCTACGAGCAGTACTTC. It translates to CAWSYRTALYEQYF.

The chain links TRBV6-5 to TRBJ2-7, with D perhaps TRBD1 or TRBD2 (5 bases each). Trimming stripped 6 bases from V and 2 bases from J, with 17 bases between. Germline V gene data show CDR1 as MNHEY and CDR2 as SVGAGI. The CDR3 sequence is 15 residues long. CDR3 coding DNA: TGTGCCAGCAGATTGGGGGTTATAGCCCCCTACGAGCAGTACTTC. It codes for CASRLGVIAPYEQYF.

The V call is TRBV14, the J call TRBJ1-1; 9 positions agree with TRBD1. V shed 1 base, J shed 6 bases, and the junction held 6 bases outside the gene matches. The length of the CDR3 is 15 residues. CDR1 SGHDN and CDR2 FVKESK come from the germline V gene. The CDR3 region has the DNA TGTGCCAGCAGCCAAGTAACACGACAGGGGGCTGAAGCTTTCTTT. This translates into CASSQVTRQGAEAFF.

The V gene is TRBV2, the J gene TRBJ1-3; D is uncertain. There are 14 residues in the CDR3. Germline-derived CDR1 and CDR2 are SNHLY and FYNNEI. V dropped 0 bases and J dropped 0 bases, with 3 bases sitting between them. The CDR3 loop is CASSEAFSGNTIYF. The CDR3, as DNA: TGTGCCAGCAGTGAAGCTTTCTCTGGAAACACCATATATTTT.

The chain carries TRBV7-8 and TRBJ1-4; tentatively, D is TRBD1 (6 bases). There are 15 residues in the CDR3. Germline CDR1 reads SGHVS; CDR2 reads FQNEAQ. V lost 5 bases and J lost 7, with 17 bases in between. The DNA for the CDR3 is TGTGCCAGCAGCCATCCAGGGGCCGCGGTTGAAAAACTGTTTTTT. It translates to CASSHPGAAVEKLFF.

The J gene is TRBJ2-1, the V gene TRBV2; 8 bases fit TRBD2. Germline loops: CDR1 SNHLY, CDR2 FYNNEI. Trimming removed 7 bases from V and 4 bases from J; junction bases left unmatched: 9. The CDR3 runs 15 residues. This CDR3 reads CASNTGGLLYNEQFF. The CDR3 nucleotides are TGTGCCAGCAACACGGGGGGGCTCCTTTACAATGAGCAGTTCTTC.

The CDR3 bases are TGTGCCAGCAAGGGACTAGCGGGAGTTCAGGGGTTCTTC. This sequence encodes CASKGLAGVQGFF. This chain uses TRBV6-1 with TRBJ2-1; 14 bases fit TRBD2. The CDR3 spans 13 residues. Trimming took 7 bases from V and 15 from J; bases not matched to a gene: 8. CDR1 and CDR2 (germline): MNHNS, SASEGT.

The V call is TRBV30, the J call TRBJ1-1; no firm D call. V was cut by 4 bases and J by 3 bases, with 15 bases left in between. Germline loops: CDR1 GTSNPN, CDR2 SVGIG (reference sequence). The CDR3 runs 14 residues. The CDR3 sequence is CAWMGPARDTEAFF. In DNA, the CDR3 is TGTGCCTGGATGGGTCCGGCGAGAGACACTGAAGCTTTCTTT.

This rearrangement joins TRBV15 to TRBJ1-2; 9 bases align to TRBD1. Losses at the gene ends were 3 bases for V and 6 bases for J; bases not matched to a gene: 14. This CDR3 spans 17 amino acids. From germline, CDR1 is LNHNV and CDR2 YYDKDF (reference sequence). CDR3 bases: TGTGCCACCAGCAGTCGAGGGACAGGGACCTTCGGCGATGGCTACACCTTC. Amino acid sequence: CATSSRGTGTFGDGYTF.

The V call is TRBV7-3, the J call TRBJ2-7; no definite D call. Trimming removed 5 bases from V and 2 bases from J, with 16 bases in between. The CDR3 length is 15 residues. Germline CDR1 reads SGHTA; CDR2 reads FQGTGA. The CDR3 protein is CASSPAPTEPYEQYF. The CDR3 coding sequence is TGTGCCAGCAGCCCCGCCCCGACTGAGCCCTACGAGCAGTACTTC.

J is TRBJ2-1 and V is TRBV7-8; D is perhaps TRBD2 (6 bases). Trimming took 8 bases from V and 4 from J, leaving 15 bases between them. Germline-derived CDR1 and CDR2 are SGHVS and FQNEAQ. This CDR3 comprises 14 residues. The CDR3 DNA reads TGTGCCAGCGGAATCCGGGACTCATACAATGAGCAGTTCTTC. This codes for CASGIRDSYNEQFF.

This clone was seen only a few times. The J gene is TRBJ1-1, the V gene TRBV11-2; D gene uncertain. This CDR3 is 11 amino acids long. With 0 bases removed from V and 4 bases from J, the gap between germline ends came to 0 bases. The V gene's germline CDR1 is SGHAT and CDR2 FQNNGV. CDR3 bases: TGTGCCAGCAGCTTAGACACTGAAGCTTTCTTT. This encodes CASSLDTEAFF.

The chain employs TRBV6-6 and TRBJ1-2; perhaps TRBD1 as D (5 bases). Germline assignment: CDR1 MNHNY and CDR2 SVGAGI (reference sequence). The CDR3 consists of 15 residues. V lost 6 bases to trimming and J lost 4 bases, with 18 bases between them. The CDR3, as DNA: TGTGCCAGCAGCCCCGGTGCGGGGCGCCTCTATGGCTACACCTTC. Amino acid sequence: CASSPGAGRLYGYTF.

The V gene is TRBV4-1, the J gene TRBJ1-1; no clear D gene. The CDR3 is 15 residues long. Germline-derived CDR1 and CDR2 are MGHRA and YSYEKL. V was trimmed by 0 bases and J by 1 base, leaving 9 bases between them. The CDR3 nucleotides are TGCGCCAGCAGCCAAGAACCGGCTTCGAACACTGAAGCTTTCTTT. Its translation: CASSQEPASNTEAFF.

The chain combines TRBV29-1 with TRBJ1-2, with no clear D. CDR3 size: 11 residues. V dropped 4 bases and J dropped 4 bases, with 7 bases sitting between them. The germline V gene has CDR1 SQVTM and CDR2 ANQGSEA. The DNA of the CDR3 is TGCAGCGTTGTAGGGTTCTATGGCTACACCTTC. Translating it yields CSVVGFYGYTF.

This chain joins TRBV27 and TRBJ2-1; 8 bases line up with TRBD1. CDR1 is MNHEY, CDR2 SMNVEV, per germline (reference sequence). Trimming removed 5 bases from V and 10 bases from J; junction bases left unmatched: 4. This CDR3 contains 12 residues. This CDR3 is CASSRPGGEQFF. As DNA, the CDR3 is TGTGCCAGCAGTCGCCCAGGGGGCGAGCAGTTCTTC.

The genes are TRBV4-3 and TRBJ1-6; no definite D call. The CDR3 spans 16 residues. Between the trimmed V and J ends, which lost 0 bases and 6 bases, there was a span of 12 bases. Looked up from germline, CDR1 is LGHNA and CDR2 is YSLEER. The CDR3 DNA is TGCGCCAGCAGCCAAGAGAGTGTCAGAGCTAATTCACCCCTCCACTTT. It specifies CASSQESVRANSPLHF.

The chain links TRBV28 to TRBJ2-1; tentatively, D is TRBD2 (6 bases). CDR1 is MDHEN, CDR2 SYDVKM, per germline. The CDR3 contains 15 residues. Trimming took off 6 bases at V and 6 bases at J, with 18 bases between the two ends. As DNA, the CDR3 is TGTGCCAGCAGACCATCTAGCGAGAGGGGCAATGAGCAGTTCTTC. Protein sequence: CASRPSSERGNEQFF.

The sample holds one count of this clone. The CDR3 protein is CASSLDGGGQVSEQYF. CDR3 nucleotides: TGTGCCAGCAGCTTGGATGGAGGGGGCCAAGTGAGCGAGCAGTACTTC. This chain uses TRBV5-6 with TRBJ2-7; D may be TRBD1 (7 bases). V lost 0 bases and J 6 bases, leaving 19 bases between the germline ends. Looked up from germline, CDR1 is SGHDT and CDR2 is YYEEEE. This CDR3 spans 16 amino acids. The complete variable domain, with remaining parts taken from reference TRBV5-6 and TRBJ2-7, reads DAGVTQSPTHLIKTRGQQVTLRCSPKSGHDTVSWYQQALGQGPQFIFQYYEEEERQRGNFPDRFSGHQFPNYSSELNVNALLLGDSALYLCASSLDGGGQVSEQYFGPGTRLTVT.

This clone was seen only a few times. The chain links TRBV4-1 to TRBJ2-7; 8 bases are a match to TRBD1. V shed 3 bases and J 2 bases; nucleotides not matched to a gene: 6. The germline V gene has CDR1 MGHRA and CDR2 YSYEKL. The CDR3 is 15 residues long. The CDR3 DNA sequence: TGCGCCAGCAGCCAGGGACAGGCCGGACCCTACGAGCAGTACTTC. The encoded protein is CASSQGQAGPYEQYF.